The rows below give T cell receptor beta chains drawn from one sample of a study of cytomegalovirus exposure and HLA in healthy donors. Using immunoSEQ multiplex PCR, the repertoire was profiled, and TCRdb retains in-frame clones only, with some absent. The sample includes some 120,000 clones, 65% to 80% of them seen just once. The source material was PBMCs. Receptor source: a middle-aged man in good health and CMV-seropositive. Both conserved end residues are part of each CDR3. A D gene is named only where the DNA matches it firmly. Clone size, where shown, is once, few, many, or a class for clones that have expanded.

>TRBJ1-2|once|TRBV9|-
TGTGCCAGCAGCGGACGTCGCCGTACAGGGTTTTATGGCTACACCTTC
CASSGRRRTGFYGYTF
>TRBJ2-7|-|TRBV5-1|-
TGCGCCAGCAGCTTGGTAGGGGGGGAGGGCACCTACGAGCAGTACTTC
CASSLVGGEGTYEQYF
>TRBJ2-1|-|TRBV5-1|TRBD2
TGCGCCAGCAGCCAGAGCGGGGGATACAATGAGCAGTTCTTC
CASSQSGGYNEQFF
>TRBJ2-5|-|TRBV29-1|-
TGCAGCGTTGAAGGAACAGTCCAAGAGACCCAGTACTTC
CSVEGTVQETQYF
>TRBJ2-7|-|TRBV6-1|-
TGTGCCAGCAGTGACAGGGCAAGGGAGCAGTACTTC
CASSDRAREQYF
>TRBJ1-2|-|TRBV16|-
TGTGCCAGCAGCCGGGACTACCAACCGGACTATGGCTACACCTTC
CASSRDYQPDYGYTF
>TRBJ1-1|once|TRBV18|-
TGTGCCAGCTCACCGGACAGAACGAACACTGAAGCTTTCTTT
CASSPDRTNTEAFF
>TRBJ2-1|-|TRBV19|TRBD1
TGTGCCAGTAGTATAGTCCCCGGGACAGGTTACAATGAGCAGTTCTTC
CASSIVPGTGYNEQFF
>TRBJ1-5|-|TRBV7-2|-
TGTGCCAGCAGCTTGGACTGGAATCAGCCCCAGCATTTT
CASSLDWNQPQHF
>TRBJ2-7|few|TRBV5-1|-
TGCGCCAGCAGCTTGGACGGGTACGAGCAGTACTTC
CASSLDGYEQYF
>TRBJ1-1|-|TRBV5-6|-
TGTGCCAGCAGCTTGGTTCCCGGGGGGAACACTGAAGCTTTCTTT
CASSLVPGGNTEAFF
>TRBJ2-7|few|TRBV7-8|-
TGTGCCAGCAGCTTATCCGTATCCTACGAGCAGTACTTC
CASSLSVSYEQYF
>TRBJ1-1|few|TRBV14|-
TGTGCCAGCAGCCTCGGTCTGAACACTGAAGCTTTCTTT
CASSLGLNTEAFF
>TRBJ2-5|-|TRBV7-9|-
TGTGCCAGCAGAAACCTAACAGGACAGCTTAAAGAGACCCAGTACTTC
CASRNLTGQLKETQYF
>TRBJ1-4|-|TRBV6-1|-
TGTGCCAGCAGTGTCACAGGCAAGAATGAAAAACTGTTTTTT
CASSVTGKNEKLFF
>TRBJ2-1|-|TRBV5-1|TRBD2
TGCGCCAGCAGCCCTCGGGGGAGGGCTTTGTTAAATGAGCAGTTCTTC
CASSPRGRALLNEQFF
>TRBJ2-7|-|TRBV28|-
TGTGCCAGCAGTTTCGACAGGGAGGACTACGAGCAGTACTTC
CASSFDREDYEQYF
>TRBJ1-2|-|TRBV4-3|TRBD1
TGCGCCAGCAGCCAAGTGGGACAGAACTATGGCTACACCTTC
CASSQVGQNYGYTF
>TRBJ2-1|-|TRBV18|TRBD1
TGTGCCAGCTCACCAGACAGGGCAGTGGGCAATGAGCAGTTCTTC
CASSPDRAVGNEQFF
>TRBJ1-2|-|TRBV9|-
TGTGCCAGCAGCTTGGACAGCAGTAACTATGGCTACACCTTC
CASSLDSSNYGYTF
>TRBJ2-1|-|TRBV11-2|-
TGTGCCAGCAGCTTAGGAGGGAACCAGTTGTACAATGAGCAGTTCTTC
CASSLGGNQLYNEQFF
>TRBJ1-4|-|TRBV4-1|-
TGCGCCAGCAGCCAATTTCCGGGATGGAATGAAAAACTGTTTTTT
CASSQFPGWNEKLFF
>TRBJ2-1|-|TRBV7-2|TRBD2
TGTGCCAGCAGCTTAGGGGCTAGCGGGGGGTCTGAGCAGTTCTTC
CASSLGASGGSEQFF
>TRBJ1-2|-|TRBV7-9|-
TGTGCCAGCAGCTTAGTCAGGACAGCCTATGGCTACACCTTC
CASSLVRTAYGYTF
>TRBJ2-1|-|TRBV7-8|TRBD2
TGTGCCAGCAGCTCAATAGCGGGGGGAGCCTACAATGAGCAGTTCTTC
CASSSIAGGAYNEQFF
>TRBJ1-1|-|TRBV19|-
TGTGCCAGTCACCGGTCATCCGTGAACACTGAAGCTTTCTTT
CASHRSSVNTEAFF
>TRBJ1-5|-|TRBV27|-
TGTGCCAGCAGTTTATATAAGGGGAAGGGGAATCAGCCCCAGCATTTT
CASSLYKGKGNQPQHF
>TRBJ2-2|-|TRBV4-2|-
TGTGCCAGCGCTGGGACTTCGAACACCGGGGAGCTGTTTTTT
CASAGTSNTGELFF
>TRBJ2-2|-|TRBV7-9|-
TGTGCCAGCAGCTTAGACATATCCGGGGAGCTGTTTTTT
CASSLDISGELFF
>TRBJ2-7|-|TRBV27|-
TGTGCCAGCAGCCCCCCTCGGAATGGGAGAGCGGAGCAGTACTTC
CASSPPRNGRAEQYF
>TRBJ2-2|-|TRBV6-5|TRBD2
TGTGCCAGTTTCCCGGGACGGGAGGAGTCCGGGGAGCTGTTTTTT
CASFPGREESGELFF
>TRBJ2-1|-|TRBV30|TRBD1
TGTGCCTGGAGGCCCACCGGGACAGGGTCCTACAATGAGCAGTTCTTC
CAWRPTGTGSYNEQFF
>TRBJ1-6|-|TRBV9|TRBD1
TGTGCCAGCACGGCCGTCGAACCCCTCAGGGGGCCTCTAGGACCCCTCCACTTT
CASTAVEPLRGPLGPLHF
>TRBJ2-2|-|TRBV11-3|TRBD2
TGTGCCAGCAGCCTTAGCGGGGGGGCGTTCTACGCCGGGGAGCTGTTTTTT
CASSLSGGAFYAGELFF
>TRBJ2-7|-|TRBV30|TRBD2
TGTGCCTGTTCTCGGGGGGGAAACGAGCAGTACTTC
CACSRGGNEQYF
>TRBJ1-5|once|TRBV2|-
TGTGCCAGCAGTTGGGGGGTAGTGGATCAGCCCCAGCATTTT
CASSWGVVDQPQHF
>TRBJ1-1|-|TRBV18|-
TGTGCCAGCTCACTAAACAGGGCGAACACTGAAGCTTTCTTT
CASSLNRANTEAFF
>TRBJ1-1|-|TRBV19|-
TGTGCCAGTAGTTCATCGGGGAACACTGAAGCTTTCTTT
CASSSSGNTEAFF
>TRBJ2-1|-|TRBV7-2|-
TGTGCCAGCAGCTCCCTTAGCGCATACAATGAGCAGTTCTTC
CASSSLSAYNEQFF
>TRBJ1-2|once|TRBV5-4|-
TGTGCCAGCAGCCCTGTTGTGCCAGGGGACAATGGCTACACCTTC
CASSPVVPGDNGYTF
>TRBJ1-4|-|TRBV7-9|-
TGTGCCAGCAGCCGGGGCCGGACAGACAATGAAAAACTGTTTTTT
CASSRGRTDNEKLFF
>TRBJ2-3|few|TRBV5-4|-
TGTGCCAGCAGCTCCGGACAGTCAGATACGCAGTATTTT
CASSSGQSDTQYF
>TRBJ2-2|-|TRBV25-1|-
TGTGCCAGCAGTGAATGGGCTCACACCGGGGAGCTGTTTTTT
CASSEWAHTGELFF
>TRBJ1-4|-|TRBV29-1|-
TGCAGCGTTGTCCAGGGTGCAACTAATGAAAAACTGTTTTTT
CSVVQGATNEKLFF
>TRBJ1-1|-|TRBV20-1|-
TGCAGGAGCACTGAAGCTTTCTTT
CRSTEAFF
>TRBJ1-1|few|TRBV7-9|-
TGTGCCAGCAGCTTTAGGAGGAGTGACACTGAAGCTTTCTTT
CASSFRRSDTEAFF
>TRBJ2-4|-|TRBV6-5|-
TGTGCCAGCAGTGGACAGAATATTCAGTACTTC
CASSGQNIQYF
>TRBJ1-5|-|TRBV21-1|-
TGTGCCAGCAGGCCGAGGGGGTTCCTCTATAGCAATCAGCCCCAGCATTTT
CASRPRGFLYSNQPQHF
>TRBJ1-2|few|TRBV6-1|-
TGTGCCAGCAGTGTAGGACCAGGGGACAACTATGGCTACACCTTC
CASSVGPGDNYGYTF
>TRBJ2-3|-|TRBV29-1|TRBD2
TGCAGCGCCGGGGGGGGTCGCACAGATACGCAGTATTTT
CSAGGGRTDTQYF
>TRBJ1-6|-|TRBV7-2|TRBD1
TGTGCCAGCAGCGTGGGACAGACTAATTCACCCCTCCACTTT
CASSVGQTNSPLHF
>TRBJ2-6|-|TRBV27|-
TGTGCCAGCAGTCCATGGCAAGTCGGGGTCCTGACTTTC
CASSPWQVGVLTF
>TRBJ2-4|-|TRBV15|-
TGTGCCACCAGCAAGGTCAGAGGGCAAATACGGACAGCAAAAGCCAAAAACATTCAATACTTC
CATSKVRGQIRTAKAKNIQYF